A single sample gave rise to the 9 T cell receptor beta chains below, sequenced in a study of T cell changes during pregnancy in multiple sclerosis. The protocol was immunoSEQ multiplex PCR, while the TCRdb copy is restricted to in-frame clones and leaves out a portion. This table holds about 85,000 clones, roughly nine tenths found once. The starting material was peripheral blood, obtained in the first trimester of pregnancy. The receptors stem from a female donor with multiple sclerosis, enrolled in a pregnancy study.

The chain employs TRBV4-1 and TRBJ1-5; D might be TRBD1 (6 bases). This CDR3 spans 16 amino acids. Trimming shortened V by 0 bases and J by 7 bases, and 16 bases separated the two germline ends. Germline CDR1 reads MGHRA; CDR2 reads YSYEKL. The CDR3 is CASSQEGRGAPQPQHF. In DNA form, the CDR3 reads TGCGCCAGCAGCCAAGAGGGACGGGGGGCCCCCCAGCCCCAGCATTTT.

The chain carries TRBV7-6 and TRBJ1-1; D uncertain. CDR3 length: 15 residues. Germline values: CDR1 SGHVS, CDR2 FNYEAQ. Between the trimmed V and J ends, which lost 0 bases and 11 bases, there was a span of 19 bases. The CDR3 DNA follows: TGTGCCAGCAGCTTAGCGCCGCTGCCCGAAAGGAGGGCTTTCTTT. It is translated as CASSLAPLPERRAFF.

This clone was recorded only once. This chain uses TRBV19 with TRBJ2-7, with 12 bases fitting TRBD2. Germline V lookup: CDR1 LNHDA, CDR2 SQIVND (reference sequence). Trimming took 9 bases from V and 6 from J; bases not matched to a gene: 6. The CDR3 has 13 amino acids. The CDR3 loop reads CASRTSGTREQYF. CDR3 coding DNA: TGTGCCAGCCGGACTAGCGGGACCCGCGAGCAGTACTTC.

This sequence joins TRBV7-2 and TRBJ2-5; 16 nucleotides align to TRBD2. The V segment lost 3 bases and the J segment 5 bases; nucleotides outside the gene matches: 9. This CDR3 comprises 18 residues. Germline values: CDR1 SGHTA, CDR2 FQGNSA. The CDR3 loop is CASSFTGTSGGGPETQYF. CDR3 coding DNA: TGTGCCAGCAGCTTTACCGGGACTAGCGGGGGGGGCCCCGAGACCCAGTACTTC.

V gene TRBV28 combines with J gene TRBJ1-5; TRBD1 matches at 10 bases. The CDR3 contains 15 residues. After removal of 4 bases from V and 6 bases from J, the junction contained 6 bases not matched to a gene. In germline, CDR1 is MDHEN, CDR2 SYDVKM. DNA for the CDR3: TGTGCCAGCAGTTGGGGACAGGGGAGAACTCAGCCCCAGCATTTT. This codes for CASSWGQGRTQPQHF.

This sequence joins TRBV6-5 and TRBJ2-2; D might be TRBD1 (7 bases). The length of the CDR3 is 15 residues. Between the trimmed V and J ends, which lost 8 bases and 8 bases, there was a span of 21 bases. Germline CDR1 is MNHEY and CDR2 is SVGAGI. The CDR3 nucleotides read TGTGCCAGCGCAGGGGGGAAAGTCTTGGTAGGGGAGCTGTTTTTT. Translated: CASAGGKVLVGELFF.

This clone was counted only a few times. Written as DNA, the CDR3 is TGCGCCAGCAGCCAGACGGACAGGCAGAACACTGAAGCTTTCTTT. Protein product: CASSQTDRQNTEAFF. The chain is built from TRBV4-1 and TRBJ1-1; TRBD1 agrees at 7 bases. In germline, CDR1 is MGHRA, CDR2 YSYEKL. This CDR3 has 15 residues. Losses at the gene ends were 3 bases for V and 1 base for J; bases not matched to a gene: 5.

A few counts support this clone. J is TRBJ1-6 and V is TRBV10-3; TRBD1 aligns across 8 bases. This CDR3 contains 15 residues. V gave up 5 bases and J gave up 7 bases; unmatched junction bases: 7. The V gene's germline CDR1 is ENHRY and CDR2 SYGVKD. The chain's CDR3 is CAISKDRAENSPLHF. CDR3 nucleotides: TGTGCCATCAGTAAGGACAGGGCTGAGAATTCACCCCTCCACTTT.

V is TRBV7-9 and J is TRBJ2-7; TRBD2 matches at 13 bases. J lost 5 bases, V lost 1 base, and 5 bases had no gene match. CDR3 size: 16 residues. CDR1 SEHNR and CDR2 FQNEAQ come from the germline V gene (reference sequence). The DNA for the CDR3 is TGTGCCAGCAGCTTAGGGGAGACTAGCGGGAGGAACGAGCAGTACTTC. Amino acids: CASSLGETSGRNEQYF.